This TCR beta chain was recorded in a study of blood T cell repertoires in COVID-19. Study-level background: Both acute and convalescent COVID-19 samples were obtained from the United States, Italy and Spain.

The authors' processing: It was from reference gene primer amplification that nucleated cell counts were estimated. Sequencing used immunoSEQ multiplex PCR; TCRdb keeps in-frame clones, though not all of them. The V and J calls and the clone size are those of that table, but D and trimming were determined from the DNA. The repertoire consists of 86,000 or so clones, with around 80% occurring once and the leading ten covering around 11%. The CDR3 totals 14 residues. Germline CDR1 SGHDT, CDR2 YYEEEE. The ends were cut back, 3 bases at V and 4 bases at J, with 13 bases in the middle. The sample taken for sequencing was peripheral blood. The source of this sequence is an older man with acute or convalescent COVID-19. V gene TRBV5-6 combines with J gene TRBJ1-2, with D maybe TRBD1 (5 bases). The CDR3 DNA sequence: TGTGCCAGCAGCTCATCGTCCGGGGGCTATGGCTACACCTTC. As protein: CASSSSSGGYGYTF.